This T cell receptor (beta chain) comes out of a study of CD8 T cells in ankylosing spondylitis. TCRdb redid the calling of the 5' RACE reads with MiXCR, one entry per CDR3 protein. The sample yields approximately 260,000 distinct CDR3 sequences, 8% to 9.5% seen once. This clonotype showed up just a few times. The CDR3 length is 15 residues. Per the germline V gene, CDR1 is LGHNA and CDR2 is YSLEER. The trim removed 1 base at V and 7 bases at J, leaving 7 bases unmatched. The source of this sequence is a male donor with ankylosing spondylitis or in good health (not recorded which). Sequencing was done on a sample of blood, either unsorted or a sorted T cell fraction (not recorded which). V gene TRBV4-3 combines with J gene TRBJ2-1; 7 bases map to TRBD2. The CDR3 reads CASSQGAGAGNEQFF. For the CDR3, the DNA is TGCGCCAGCAGCCAAGGGGCGGGAGCAGGGAATGAGCAGTTCTTC.